The next 16 T cell receptor beta chains were all read from a single sample in a study of blood T cell repertoires in COVID-19. The table came from immunoSEQ multiplex PCR; TCRdb's copy has only in-frame clones and leaves some out. The repertoire holds about 190,000 clones, with 82% as singletons. Sequenced sample: peripheral blood. Source of these receptors: a woman in her sixties with COVID-19, enrolled during active disease.

The chain couples TRBV30 to TRBJ1-2; TRBD1 might be the D (5 bases). With 1 base removed from V and 8 bases from J, the gap between germline ends came to 17 bases. Germline values: CDR1 GTSNPN, CDR2 SVGIG (reference sequence). CDR3 length: 14 amino acids. For the CDR3, the DNA is TGTGCCTGGAGTGACCCCGCGGGGACGGGAGGCTACACCTTC. Amino acid sequence: CAWSDPAGTGGYTF.

The gene calls are TRBV3-1 (or the pseudogene TRBV3-2) and TRBJ2-5; 9 nucleotides match TRBD1. This CDR3 is 16 amino acids long. Trimming cost V 4 bases and J 5 bases; bases outside gene matches: 11. Looked up from germline, CDR1 is LGHDT and CDR2 is YNNKEL (reference sequence). Here the CDR3 DNA reads TGTGCCAGCAGCCGCCCACGGGGACAGGGTCGCGAGACCCAGTACTTC. This translates into CASSRPRGQGRETQYF.

The V gene is TRBV5-6, the J gene TRBJ2-7; 8 bases fit TRBD2. With V trimmed by 4 bases and J by 4 bases, 10 bases remained unmatched. Germline CDR1 reads SGHDT; CDR2 reads YYEEEE. CDR3 length: 15 amino acids. This chain's CDR3 is CASSPGTSGKYEQYF. The CDR3 nucleotides are TGTGCCAGCAGCCCGGGCACTAGCGGAAAGTACGAGCAGTACTTC. The variable domain in full, with the rest retrieved from reference TRBV5-6 and TRBJ2-7, is DAGVTQSPTHLIKTRGQQVTLRCSPKSGHDTVSWYQQALGQGPQFIFQYYEEEERQRGNFPDRFSGHQFPNYSSELNVNALLLGDSALYLCASSPGTSGKYEQYFGPGTRLTVT.

This sequence joins TRBV2 and TRBJ1-5; 9 bases line up with TRBD1. This CDR3 has 13 residues. Germline-derived CDR1 and CDR2 are SNHLY and FYNNEI. J lost 4 bases, V lost 8 bases, and 3 bases had no gene match. In DNA, the CDR3 is TGTGCCAGCCAACAGGGGGCAAATCAGCCCCAGCATTTT. Translating it yields CASQQGANQPQHF.

This clone occurred a few times. The chain carries TRBV28 and TRBJ2-7, with D unresolved. CDR3 length equals 13 residues. Trimming left V 3 bases short and J 5 bases short, with 11 bases between. Germline V CDR1 and CDR2: MDHEN, SYDVKM. CDR3 in DNA: TGTGCCAGCAGTTTTGTCTCCGAGGACGAGCAGTACTTC. Translating gives CASSFVSEDEQYF.

This clone was detected only a few times. A read error is likely, as this CDR3 ends without the conserved phenylalanine or tryptophan. The DNA is omitted, as the CDR3 cannot be located on it reliably, and the CDR3 follows TCRdb's listing. The CDR3 sequence: CASSTSGG. V gene TRBV19 combines with J gene TRBJ2-7; whether TRBD2, the table's D call, matches the DNA was not checked. The CDR3 is 8 amino acids in total, end residues counted. Germline CDR1 reads LNHDA; CDR2 reads SQIVND (reference sequence).

This clone was observed a single time. The genes are TRBV6-1 and TRBJ1-2; the match to TRBD1 covers 7 bases. The germline CDR1 and CDR2 sequences are MNHNS and SASEGT. V was pared by 5 bases and J by 1 base, with 7 bases of the junction left unmatched. The CDR3 totals 15 residues. The CDR3 region is CASSPRQGYNYGYTF. The CDR3 region has the DNA TGTGCCAGCAGTCCCAGACAGGGATATAACTATGGCTACACCTTC.

The rearrangement links TRBV9 to TRBJ1-2; tentatively, D is TRBD1 (5 bases). The V end lost 1 base, the J end lost 8 bases, and 12 bases lay between the germline ends. Germline CDR1 SGDLS, CDR2 YYNGEE. The CDR3 spans 13 residues. CDR3 nucleotide sequence: TGTGCCAGCAGCGTATCCCAGGGCCAGGGCTACACCTTC. It translates to CASSVSQGQGYTF.

The V and J genes are TRBV6-5 and TRBJ2-2, with a weak D call TRBD2 (6 bases). The CDR3 consists of 14 residues. With 7 bases removed from V and 6 bases from J, the gap between germline ends came to 15 bases. CDR1 MNHEY and CDR2 SVGAGI come from the germline V gene. As DNA, the CDR3 is TGTGCCAGCAAGGGACTGCCGTTTTCCGGGGAGCTGTTTTTT. As protein: CASKGLPFSGELFF.

The chain uses TRBV4-3 and TRBJ2-2, with a weak D call TRBD2 (5 bases). Trimming shortened V by 3 bases and J by 4 bases, and 18 bases separated the two germline ends. The germline CDR1 and CDR2 sequences are LGHNA and YSLEER. CDR3 length: 17 amino acids. DNA for the CDR3: TGCGCCAGCAGCCAGTCCCGGGGAGTCGATTTCACCGGGGAGCTGTTTTTT. Protein sequence: CASSQSRGVDFTGELFF.

The V and J genes are TRBV9 and TRBJ2-1, with 7 bases lining up with TRBD2. This CDR3 region has 17 residues. V lost 4 bases and J lost 0; bases outside the gene matches: 10. The germline V gene encodes CDR1 SGDLS and CDR2 YYNGEE. The CDR3 loop is CASSSRWGGSSYNEQFF. CDR3 nucleotide sequence: TGTGCCAGCAGCAGCCGGTGGGGCGGGAGCTCCTACAATGAGCAGTTCTTC.

This clone came up once. The chain joins TRBV5-4 to TRBJ1-1; D unresolved. CDR3 length: 14 amino acids. The V and J ends lost 0 bases and 1 base respectively, with 7 bases between them. Germline CDR1 reads SGHNT; CDR2 reads YYREEE (reference sequence). This chain's CDR3 is CASSLGRENTEAFF. The CDR3 bases are TGTGCCAGCAGCTTGGGACGGGAGAACACTGAAGCTTTCTTT. The full variable domain, its missing parts supplied by reference TRBV5-4 and TRBJ1-1, is ETGVTQSPTHLIKTRGQQVTLRCSSQSGHNTVSWYQQALGQGPQFIFQYYREEENGRGNFPPRFSGLQFPNYSSELNVNALELDDSALYLCASSLGRENTEAFFGQGTRLTVV.

This sequence joins TRBV3-1 (or the pseudogene TRBV3-2) and TRBJ2-1, with a weak D call TRBD2 (5 bases). Between the trimmed V and J ends, which lost 8 bases and 0 bases, there was a span of 8 bases. This CDR3 contains 13 residues. CDR1 and CDR2 from the germline V gene are LGHDT and YNNKEL (reference sequence). CDR3 bases: TGTGCCAGCGGACTCCACTCCTACAATGAGCAGTTCTTC. Translated, it gives CASGLHSYNEQFF.

The CDR3 DNA is TGTGCCAGCAGCGCCCGACTTCCCTCGGGCTCTGGAAACACCATATATTTT. It translates to CASSARLPSGSGNTIYF. The V gene is TRBV7-6, the J gene TRBJ1-3; D call uncertain. The germline CDR1 and CDR2 sequences are SGHVS and FNYEAQ. The CDR3 is 17 residues long. Trimming took 5 bases from V and 0 from J, leaving 17 bases between them.

This clone was observed a few times. The gene calls are TRBV11-2 and TRBJ2-1; 9 nucleotides align to TRBD2. The CDR3 is made up of 16 amino acids. The trim removed 0 bases at V and 9 bases at J, leaving 9 bases unmatched. Germline CDR1 is SGHAT and CDR2 is FQNNGV. The CDR3 here is CASSLEVRTSDVEQFF. DNA for the CDR3: TGTGCCAGCAGCTTAGAAGTGCGGACTAGCGACGTTGAGCAGTTCTTC.

The chain uses TRBV7-9 and TRBJ1-5; tentatively, D is TRBD1 (5 bases). The CDR3 runs to 14 residues. Germline lookup yields CDR1 SEHNR and CDR2 FQNEAQ (reference sequence). Trimming removed 5 bases at V and 9 bases at J, with 17 bases between. CDR3 sequence: CASSLGGDGGPQHF. The CDR3 nucleotides are TGTGCCAGCAGCCTGGGGGGGGACGGTGGGCCCCAGCATTTT.